The clone carrying this T cell receptor beta chain showed up just a few times. Its target is unknown. This specimen comes from a study of blood T cells in healthy people across ages. Primers used in a second PCR of about 6 to 11 cycles were a sample-barcoded 5' primer and a J-beta primer mix. TCRdb itself ran the 5' RACE reads through MiXCR, one entry per CDR3 protein. This sample yields 2 million or so distinct CDR3 sequences, of which around 48% are seen a single time; around 2.1% belongs to the top ten. Notes on the study in general: Researchers deemed the diversity estimates from one million T cells underestimates.

Per germline, CDR1 SGDLS and CDR2 YYNGEE. V shed 0 bases and J shed 5 bases, with 9 bases lying between them. The CDR3 spans 13 residues. Per sample, a minimum of 6 million PBMCs were isolated. With each sample, at least 6 micrograms of total RNA were extracted. The TCR originated in a woman aged 40 to 55 in good health. The V call is TRBV9, the J call TRBJ2-7, with D uncertain. Sequences were obtained from blood. The CDR3 spells CASSVGTYDEQYF. CDR3 bases: TGTGCCAGCAGCGTAGGGACGTACGACGAGCAGTACTTC.